The clone carrying this TCR beta chain occurred many times. The antigen is undetermined. The data are from a study of T cell repertoires in cytomegalovirus infection. Study observations and caveats: The study found HLA-C-restricted CMV-specific TCR beta clonotypes dominating the ex vivo response. Frequencies of public TCR beta families were cumulated, and this identified carriers of CMV plus the relevant HLA.

TCRdb redid the calling of the reads with MiXCR, one entry per CDR3 protein. Of 500,000 or so distinct CDR3 sequences in the sample, about 15% were seen once. Germline trimming cut 0 bases from V and 6 bases from J; bases unmatched to any gene: 7. Germline V gene lookup returns CDR1 SGHRS and CDR2 YFSETQ. The CDR3 has 15 amino acids. This clonotype originated in a human donor in good health (CMV status not recorded). Some clones in this sample may be carry-over from other donors' samples. The V call is TRBV5-1, the J call TRBJ1-2; TRBD1 agrees at 8 bases. Material for sequencing was CD8+ T cells from PBMCs. The CDR3 coding sequence is TGCGCCAGCAGCTTGGCCAGGGGGCATTCGGATGGCTACACCTTC. Amino acid sequence: CASSLARGHSDGYTF.